One TCR beta chain is described in this entry. These data come from a study of blood T cell repertoires in COVID-19. Using immunoSEQ multiplex PCR, the repertoire was profiled, and TCRdb retains in-frame clones only, with some absent. This table holds 70,000 to 95,000 clones, 88% found once. The germline V and J ends were trimmed by 2 bases and 1 base, with 7 bases remaining between them. The CDR3 loop spans 15 amino acids. The germline V gene has CDR1 SGHDT and CDR2 YYEEEE. V is TRBV5-6 and J is TRBJ2-6; D might be TRBD1 (6 bases). What was sequenced was peripheral blood. The origin of this receptor is a man aged 45-60 years with active COVID-19. The CDR3 region has the DNA TGTGCCAGCAGCTTACAGGGATCTGGGGCCAACGTCCTGACTTTC. It translates to CASSLQGSGANVLTF.